The next 15 T cell receptor beta chains were all read from a single sample in a study of liver allograft versus peripheral blood T cells. The overall study: Repertoires from peripheral blood of liver transplant recipients were compared with those inside their transplanted livers.

TCRdb re-derived calls from the reads in MiXCR, one entry per CDR3 protein. The sample yields about 7,800 distinct CDR3 sequences, approximately 17% seen once. These receptor sequences come from a human patient who had a liver transplant. A share of the T cells may be of graft donor origin.

This clonotype rates as medium-sized. The CDR3 nucleotides read TGTGCCAGCTGGAGGACGGGGAACACTGAAGCTTTCTTT. This gives the protein CASWRTGNTEAFF. The chain combines TRBV6-5 with TRBJ1-1, with D hard to call. CDR1 and CDR2 (germline): MNHEY, SVGAGI. The CDR3 totals 13 residues. Trimming removed 8 bases at V and 1 base at J, with 11 bases between.

At least ten counts were recorded for this clonotype. The chain carries TRBV20-1 and TRBJ1-2; tentative D call: TRBD1 (6 bases). This CDR3 comprises 15 residues. CDR1 is DFQATT and CDR2 is SNEGSKA in the germline V gene (reference sequence). V was pared by 3 bases and J by 3 bases, with 17 bases between. CDR3: CSASRDKGRDYGYTF. CDR3 DNA sequence: TGCAGTGCTAGTAGGGACAAGGGAAGAGACTATGGCTACACCTTC.

By sample fraction, this clonotype is medium-sized. The chain recombines TRBV6-6 with TRBJ1-1; D is possibly TRBD1 (6 bases). This CDR3 has 13 amino acids. The V gene's germline CDR1 is MNHNY and CDR2 SVGAGI (reference sequence). Trimming removed 5 bases at V and 5 bases at J, with 12 bases between. Written as DNA, the CDR3 is TGTGCCAGCAGTAAACAGGGAAGGACTGAAGCTTTCTTT. It is translated as CASSKQGRTEAFF.

This clonotype rates as medium-sized. V gene TRBV6-6 combines with J gene TRBJ2-1, with a possible D match to TRBD2 (8 bases). Between the trimmed V and J ends, which lost 6 bases and 2 bases, there was a span of 26 bases. This CDR3 region has 19 residues. From germline, CDR1 is MNHNY and CDR2 SVGAGI (reference sequence). The CDR3: CASRRPGANRGLAYNEQFF. CDR3 coding DNA: TGTGCCAGCAGACGCCCCGGAGCTAACAGGGGACTAGCCTACAATGAGCAGTTCTTC.

The chain employs TRBV6-1 and TRBJ1-5; maybe TRBD1 (5 bases). Trimming stripped 11 bases from V and 8 bases from J, with 10 bases between. Per the germline V gene, CDR1 is MNHNS and CDR2 is SASEGT. This CDR3 is 10 amino acids long. CDR3 residues: CASGTEPQHF. CDR3 in DNA: TGTGCCTCAGGGACGGAGCCCCAGCATTTT.

This clonotype ranks as medium-sized. The chain uses TRBV19 and TRBJ1-6; D possibly corresponds to TRBD1 (5 bases). The germline V and J ends were trimmed by 11 bases and 0 bases, with 23 bases remaining between them. Germline loops: CDR1 LNHDA, CDR2 SQIVND (reference sequence). This CDR3 region has 18 residues. The CDR3 DNA sequence: TGTGCCCCATTAACCAGGAAGGGGCCGAGCTCCTATAATTCACCCCTCCACTTT. This gives the protein CAPLTRKGPSSYNSPLHF.

This clonotype was seen repeatedly, ten times or more. V gene TRBV7-9 combines with J gene TRBJ1-2; maybe TRBD1 (6 bases). V lost 0 bases to trimming and J lost 8 bases, with 16 bases between them. The CDR3 spans 15 residues. The V gene's germline CDR1 is SEHNR and CDR2 FQNEAQ (reference sequence). The CDR3 reads CASSLATIRGSGYTF. For the CDR3, the DNA is TGTGCCAGCAGCTTAGCCACAATCAGGGGATCGGGCTACACCTTC.

As regards this clonotype: A much larger clone lies one base from this, so it may be a read error. The chain joins TRBV7-2 to TRBJ2-3, with 8 bases fitting TRBD2. The CDR3 covers 14 residues. Per germline, CDR1 SGHTA and CDR2 FQGNSA. Here the CDR3 DNA reads TGTGCCAGCAGCTTAAGCGGGGGAGCAGAGACGCAGTATTTT. Its protein product is CASSLSGGAETQYF.

The chain recombines TRBV7-9 with TRBJ1-2, with D perhaps matching TRBD1 (5 bases). CDR1 and CDR2 from the germline V gene are SEHNR and FQNEAQ (reference sequence). The CDR3 contains 12 residues. Trimming took off 5 bases at V and 6 bases at J, with 10 bases between the two ends. CDR3 region: CASSVEGNGYTF. The DNA for the CDR3 is TGTGCCAGCAGCGTAGAGGGGAATGGCTACACCTTC.

The sample holds many counts of this clonotype. The chain recombines TRBV7-9 with TRBJ1-5; D remains ambiguous. V was trimmed by 1 base and J by 7 bases, leaving 5 bases between them. The CDR3 has 12 residues. In germline, CDR1 is SEHNR, CDR2 FQNEAQ (reference sequence). CDR3 nucleotides: TGTGCCAGCAGCTTAGAGGCACAGCCCCAGCATTTT. It translates to CASSLEAQPQHF. Filled out from reference TRBV7-9 and TRBJ1-5, the complete variable domain reads DTGVSQNPRHKITKRGQNVTFRCDPISEHNRLYWYRQTLGQGPEFLTYFQNEAQLEKSRLLSDRFSAERPKGSFSTLEIQRTEQGDSAMYLCASSLEAQPQHFGDGTRLSIL.

This clonotype was seen a few times. The chain recombines TRBV5-4 with TRBJ2-3; 13 positions agree with TRBD2. Germline V gene data show CDR1 as SGHNT and CDR2 as YYREEE (reference sequence). The CDR3 has 19 amino acids. Trimming cost V 3 bases and J 0 bases; bases outside gene matches: 10. The CDR3 sequence: CASSWRLAGGGRSTDTQYF. Written as DNA, the CDR3 is TGTGCCAGCAGCTGGAGACTAGCGGGGGGCGGAAGGAGCACAGATACGCAGTATTTT.

V is TRBV7-2 and J is TRBJ2-1; 10 bases match TRBD2. V was clipped by 6 bases and J by 5 bases; unmatched bases: 7. The CDR3 extends over 15 amino acids. Per the germline V gene, CDR1 is SGHTA and CDR2 is FQGNSA. CDR3 nucleotides: TGTGCCAGCAGTATACTAGCGGGGACCCACAATGAGCAGTTCTTC. Amino acid sequence: CASSILAGTHNEQFF. Using reference TRBV7-2 and TRBJ2-1 for the parts outside the CDR3, the full variable domain is GAGVSQSPSNKVTEKGKDVELRCDPISGHTALYWYRQSLGQGLEFLIYFQGNSAPDKSGLPSDRFSAERTGGSVSTLTIQRTQQEDSAVYLCASSILAGTHNEQFFGPGTRLTVL.

In this sample, this clonotype turned up a few times. J is TRBJ1-2 and V is TRBV13; D gene uncertain. Germline CDR1 is PRHDT and CDR2 is FYEKMQ (reference sequence). V lost 5 bases, J lost 4 bases, and 8 bases lay in between. This CDR3 region has 12 residues. CDR3 sequence: CASSASFYGYTF. The CDR3 DNA is TGTGCCAGCAGCGCCTCCTTCTATGGCTACACCTTC.

This clonotype has a handful of counts. The rearrangement links TRBV6-5 to TRBJ2-1; 9 positions agree with TRBD1. J gave up 8 bases and V 6 bases, and 11 bases lay outside the gene matches. CDR1 and CDR2 from the germline V gene are MNHEY and SVGAGI. CDR3 length: 15 amino acids. The CDR3: CASRSPGQGEHEQFF. In DNA, the CDR3 is TGTGCCAGCAGGTCTCCGGGACAGGGTGAACATGAGCAGTTCTTC.

Remarks on this clonotype: This may stem from a read error, because a much larger clone lies one nucleotide away. V and J are TRBV27 and TRBJ2-5; D not certain. CDR3 length: 13 residues. The V end lost 6 bases, the J end lost 4 bases, and 12 bases lay between the germline ends. The germline CDR1 and CDR2 sequences are MNHEY and SMNVEV (reference sequence). CDR3 nucleotides: TGTGCCAGCAGGTTCGGTCCAACAGAGACCCAGTACTTC. The encoded protein is CASRFGPTETQYF.